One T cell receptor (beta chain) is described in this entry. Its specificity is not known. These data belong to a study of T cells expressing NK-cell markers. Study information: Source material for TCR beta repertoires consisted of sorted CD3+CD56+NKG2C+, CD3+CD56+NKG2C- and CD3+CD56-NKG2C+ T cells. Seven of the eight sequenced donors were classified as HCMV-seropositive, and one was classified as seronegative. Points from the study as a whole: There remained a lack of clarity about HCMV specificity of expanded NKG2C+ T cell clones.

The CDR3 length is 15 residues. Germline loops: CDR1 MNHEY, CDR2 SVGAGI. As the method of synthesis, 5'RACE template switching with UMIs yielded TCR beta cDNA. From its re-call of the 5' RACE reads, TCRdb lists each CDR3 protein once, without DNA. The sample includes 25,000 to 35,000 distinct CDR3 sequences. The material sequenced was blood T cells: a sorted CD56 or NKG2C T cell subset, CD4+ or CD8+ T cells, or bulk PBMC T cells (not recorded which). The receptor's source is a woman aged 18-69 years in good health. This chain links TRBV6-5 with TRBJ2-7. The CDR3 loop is CASSYTITSPYEQYF.